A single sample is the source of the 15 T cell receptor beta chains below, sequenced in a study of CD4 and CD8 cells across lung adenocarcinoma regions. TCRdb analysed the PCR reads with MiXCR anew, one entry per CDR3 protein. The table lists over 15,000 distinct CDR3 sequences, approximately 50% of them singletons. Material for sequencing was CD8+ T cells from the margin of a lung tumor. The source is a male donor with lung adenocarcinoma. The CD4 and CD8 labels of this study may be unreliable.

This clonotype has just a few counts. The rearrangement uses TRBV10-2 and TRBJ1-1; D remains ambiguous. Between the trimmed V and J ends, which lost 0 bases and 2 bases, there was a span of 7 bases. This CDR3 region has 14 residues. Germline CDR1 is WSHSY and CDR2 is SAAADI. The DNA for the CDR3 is TGCGCCAGCAGTGAGTCGGATCAAAACACTGAAGCTTTCTTT. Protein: CASSESDQNTEAFF.

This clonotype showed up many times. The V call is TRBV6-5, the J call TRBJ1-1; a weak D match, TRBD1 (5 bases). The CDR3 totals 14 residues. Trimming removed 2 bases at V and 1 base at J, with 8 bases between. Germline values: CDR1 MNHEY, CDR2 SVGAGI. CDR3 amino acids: CASSYLQGNTEAFF. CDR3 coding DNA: TGTGCCAGCAGTTACCTCCAGGGGAACACTGAAGCTTTCTTT.

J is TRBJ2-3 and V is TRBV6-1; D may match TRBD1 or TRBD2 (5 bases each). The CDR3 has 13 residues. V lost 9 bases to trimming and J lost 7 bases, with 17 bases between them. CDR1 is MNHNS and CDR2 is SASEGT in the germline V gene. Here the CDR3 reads CARGQGAKNTQYF. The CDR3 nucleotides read TGTGCCAGGGGGCAGGGAGCGAAAAATACGCAGTATTTT.

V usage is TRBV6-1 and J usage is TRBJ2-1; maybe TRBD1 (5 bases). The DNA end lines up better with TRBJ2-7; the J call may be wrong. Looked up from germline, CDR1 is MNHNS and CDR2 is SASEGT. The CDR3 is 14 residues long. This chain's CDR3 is CASSESQGSYEQYF. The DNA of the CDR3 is TGTGCCAGCAGTGAGAGCCAGGGCTCCTACGAGCAGTACTTC.

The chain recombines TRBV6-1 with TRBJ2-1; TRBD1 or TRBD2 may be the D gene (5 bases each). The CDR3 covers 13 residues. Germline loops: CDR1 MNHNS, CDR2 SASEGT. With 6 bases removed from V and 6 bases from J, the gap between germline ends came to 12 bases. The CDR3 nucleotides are TGTGCCAGCAGGCTGGGACGGTTCAATGAGCAGTTCTTC. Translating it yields CASRLGRFNEQFF.

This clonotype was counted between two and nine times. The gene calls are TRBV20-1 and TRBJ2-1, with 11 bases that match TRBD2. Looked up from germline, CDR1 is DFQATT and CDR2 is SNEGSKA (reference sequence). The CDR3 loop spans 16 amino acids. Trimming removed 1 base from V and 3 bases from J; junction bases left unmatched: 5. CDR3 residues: CSARGTGTSGYNEQFF. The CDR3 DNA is TGCAGTGCTAGAGGTACCGGGACTAGCGGCTACAATGAGCAGTTCTTC.

The CDR3 DNA follows: TGTGCCAGCTCCGAGGGGGCCGTTTTTCTGGTGCATACGCAGTATTTT. Its protein product is CASSEGAVFLVHTQYF. V is TRBV6-1 and J is TRBJ2-3, with 7 bases lining up with TRBD1. The CDR3 is 16 residues long. The J segment lost 7 bases and the V segment lost 8 bases, leaving 18 bases of the junction unmatched. Germline-derived CDR1 and CDR2 are MNHNS and SASEGT.

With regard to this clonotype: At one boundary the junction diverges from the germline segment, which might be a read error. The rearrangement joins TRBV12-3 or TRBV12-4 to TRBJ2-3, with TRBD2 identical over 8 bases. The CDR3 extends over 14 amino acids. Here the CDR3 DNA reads TGTGCGGGCAGCGGGGGCCGAGACGGTGATACCCAGTATTTT. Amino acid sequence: CAGSGGRDGDTQYF.

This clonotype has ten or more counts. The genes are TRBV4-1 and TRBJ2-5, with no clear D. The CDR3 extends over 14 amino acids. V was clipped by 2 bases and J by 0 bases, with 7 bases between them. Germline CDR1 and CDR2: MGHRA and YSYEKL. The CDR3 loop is CASSQLTHQETQYF. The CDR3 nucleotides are TGCGCCAGCAGCCAACTAACCCACCAAGAGACCCAGTACTTC.

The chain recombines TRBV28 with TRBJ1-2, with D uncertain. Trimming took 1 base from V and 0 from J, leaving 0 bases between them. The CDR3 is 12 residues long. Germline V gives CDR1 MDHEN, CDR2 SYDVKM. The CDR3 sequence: CASSLSNYGYTF. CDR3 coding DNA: TGTGCCAGCAGTTTATCTAACTATGGCTACACCTTC.

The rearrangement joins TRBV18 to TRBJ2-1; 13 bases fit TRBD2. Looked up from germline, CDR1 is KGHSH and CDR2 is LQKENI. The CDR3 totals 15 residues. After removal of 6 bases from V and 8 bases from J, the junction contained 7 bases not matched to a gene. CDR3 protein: CASSPGLAGVYEQFF. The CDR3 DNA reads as TGTGCCAGCTCGCCCGGACTAGCGGGAGTATATGAGCAGTTCTTC.

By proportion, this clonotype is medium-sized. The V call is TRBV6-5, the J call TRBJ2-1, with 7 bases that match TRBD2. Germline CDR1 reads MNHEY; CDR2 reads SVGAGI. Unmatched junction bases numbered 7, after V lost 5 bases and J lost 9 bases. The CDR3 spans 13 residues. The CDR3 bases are TGTGCCAGCAGTCGGACTAGAAACGCTGAGCAGTTCTTC. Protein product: CASSRTRNAEQFF.

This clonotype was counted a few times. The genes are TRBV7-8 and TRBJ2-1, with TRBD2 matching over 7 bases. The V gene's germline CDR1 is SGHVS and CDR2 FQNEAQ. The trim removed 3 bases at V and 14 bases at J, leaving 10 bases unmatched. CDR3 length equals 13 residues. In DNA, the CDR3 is TGTGCCAGCAGCTTTGGCGGGAGAGCTAAGGAGTTCTTC. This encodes CASSFGGRAKEFF.

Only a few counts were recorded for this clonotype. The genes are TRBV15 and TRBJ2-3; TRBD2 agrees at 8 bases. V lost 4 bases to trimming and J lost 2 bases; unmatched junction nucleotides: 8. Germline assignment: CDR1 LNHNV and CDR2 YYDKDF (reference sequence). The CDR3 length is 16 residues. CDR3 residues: CATSKTSGPYTDTQYF. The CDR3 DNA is TGTGCCACCAGCAAAACTAGCGGTCCTTACACAGATACGCAGTATTTT. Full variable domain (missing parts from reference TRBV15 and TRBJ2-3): DAMVIQNPRYQVTQFGKPVTLSCSQTLNHNVMYWYQQKSSQAPKLLFHYYDKDFNNEADTPDNFQSRRPNTSFCFLDIRSPGLGDTAMYLCATSKTSGPYTDTQYFGPGTRLTVL.

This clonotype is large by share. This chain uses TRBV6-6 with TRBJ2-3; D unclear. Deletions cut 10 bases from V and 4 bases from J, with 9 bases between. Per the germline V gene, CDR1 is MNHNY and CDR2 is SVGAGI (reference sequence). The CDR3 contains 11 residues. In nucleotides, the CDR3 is TGTGCCACCTCTCCGGCAGATACGCAGTATTTT. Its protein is CATSPADTQYF.